This TCR beta chain was sequenced during a study of T cell responses to AZD1222 COVID-19 vaccine. Between the trimmed V and J ends, which lost 4 bases and 9 bases, there was a span of 22 bases. Germline values: CDR1 MDHEN, CDR2 SYDVKM. The CDR3 is 16 residues long. Broader study findings: Spike-wide coverage was observed for vaccine-associated CD4 TCRs, with dominant responses at 160-218 and 743-854. Among the donors, most were white British and more were female, and clonal diversity was possibly underestimated.

Measured with immunoSEQ multiplex PCR; TCRdb has only the in-frame clones, and not every one. The repertoire includes about 110,000 clones, about 87% of them detected once, and about 6% sits in the top ten. As regards this clone: The antigen remains unidentified.

The chain has TRBV28 and TRBJ1-5, with D perhaps matching TRBD1 (5 bases). The starting material was peripheral blood, obtained 28 days after the second AZD1222 dose. This receptor was obtained from an adult who received the AZD1222 COVID-19 vaccine. The CDR3 bases are TGTGCCAGCAGTTCTTCCTTGTTAGGGGAAGGGAGGCCCCAGCATTTT. Its translation: CASSSSLLGEGRPQHF.